The 10 T cell receptor beta chains below all came from one sample that was sequenced in a study of cytomegalovirus exposure and HLA in healthy donors. The PCR had 60 Vbeta and 13 Jbeta primers. Method: immunoSEQ multiplex PCR; TCRdb's copy keeps in-frame clones and lacks some. In the table there are approximately 180,000 clones, about four fifths of which are singletons. The material sequenced was PBMCs. These TCRs come from a male donor in good health and CMV-seronegative.

The gene calls are TRBV6-1 and TRBJ2-7, with 7 positions matching TRBD1. Germline V gene data show CDR1 as MNHNS and CDR2 as SASEGT. CDR3 size: 11 residues. Germline trimming cut 10 bases from V and 6 bases from J; bases unmatched to any gene: 6. CDR3: CATGTELEQYF. In DNA form, the CDR3 reads TGTGCCACCGGGACAGAACTCGAGCAGTACTTC.

The V gene is TRBV7-9, the J gene TRBJ1-1, with D perhaps matching TRBD1 (5 bases). V dropped 2 bases and J dropped 3 bases, with 13 bases sitting between them. The CDR3 runs to 15 residues. From germline, CDR1 is SEHNR and CDR2 FQNEAQ (reference sequence). CDR3 in amino acids: CASSLYQGYYTEAFF. DNA for the CDR3: TGTGCCAGCAGCTTATATCAGGGATACTACACTGAAGCTTTCTTT.

This sequence joins TRBV6-6 and TRBJ2-7; 12 bases are a match to TRBD1. With V trimmed by 6 bases and J by 6 bases, 6 bases remained unmatched. CDR3 length: 14 amino acids. Germline CDR1 MNHNY, CDR2 SVGAGI (reference sequence). The DNA for the CDR3 is TGTGCCAGCAGCTCCGGGACAGGGGGCATCGAGCAGTACTTC. Encoded protein: CASSSGTGGIEQYF.

The V and J genes are TRBV6-5 and TRBJ1-1, with 8 positions matching TRBD1. J lost 7 bases, V lost 5 bases, and 6 bases had no gene match. CDR1 is MNHEY and CDR2 is SVGAGI in the germline V gene. The CDR3 sequence is 13 residues long. CDR3 region: CASSTPGGFEAFF. The CDR3 DNA reads as TGTGCCAGCAGTACCCCAGGGGGCTTTGAAGCTTTCTTT.

This chain links TRBV7-9 with TRBJ2-3, with 10 positions matching TRBD2. J was trimmed by 4 bases and V by 3 bases; bases with no gene match: 7. There are 16 residues in the CDR3. Per germline, CDR1 SEHNR and CDR2 FQNEAQ (reference sequence). CDR3 protein: CASSLETSGNPDTQYF. The CDR3 region has the DNA TGTGCCAGCAGCTTGGAAACTAGCGGGAACCCAGATACGCAGTATTTT.

This chain connects TRBV28 to TRBJ1-2; D possibly corresponds to TRBD1 (6 bases). This CDR3 has 13 residues. Germline V lookup: CDR1 MDHEN, CDR2 SYDVKM. V was clipped by 8 bases and J by 3 bases, with 13 bases between them. The CDR3, as DNA: TGTGCCAGCCGGCAGGGGATACACTATGGCTACACCTTC. Translating gives CASRQGIHYGYTF.

This chain uses TRBV9 with TRBJ2-7; 8 nucleotides match TRBD1. Germline V CDR1 and CDR2: SGDLS, YYNGEE. The V segment lost 4 bases and the J segment 9 bases; nucleotides outside the gene matches: 6. The CDR3 contains 12 residues. The CDR3 here is CASSPDRGGQYF. As DNA, the CDR3 is TGTGCCAGCAGCCCAGACAGGGGCGGGCAGTACTTC. The entire variable domain, with the rest obtained from reference TRBV9 and TRBJ2-7, is as follows: DSGVTQTPKHLITATGQRVTLRCSPRSGDLSVYWYQQSLDQGLQFLIQYYNGEERAKGNILERFSAQQFPDLHSELNLSSLELGDSALYFCASSPDRGGQYFGPGTRLTVT.

This clone was counted between two and nine times. This chain links TRBV7-9 with TRBJ1-5; TRBD1 might be the D (5 bases). CDR3 length: 13 residues. The germline V gene encodes CDR1 SEHNR and CDR2 FQNEAQ (reference sequence). Trimming pared 5 bases from V and 10 bases from J, leaving 15 bases between. The CDR3, as DNA: TGTGCCAGCAGCCGCCCGGGGGTAGGTCCCCAGCATTTT. It codes for CASSRPGVGPQHF.

The chain recombines TRBV4-2 with TRBJ2-7, with no clear D. The CDR3 extends over 14 amino acids. Germline loops: CDR1 LGHNA, CDR2 YNFKEQ. V was clipped by 2 bases and J by 0 bases, with 8 bases between them. The DNA of the CDR3 is TGTGCCAGCAGCCAAAAAAAGAGCTCCTACGAGCAGTACTTC. Its translation: CASSQKKSSYEQYF.

This chain uses TRBV4-1 with TRBJ2-3; D is possibly TRBD2 (6 bases). Between the trimmed V and J ends, which lost 1 base and 3 bases, there was a span of 20 bases. Germline CDR1 is MGHRA and CDR2 is YSYEKL. The CDR3 is 18 residues long. CDR3 sequence: CASSQGRWLAGRTDTQYF. For the CDR3, the DNA is TGCGCCAGCAGCCAAGGGAGATGGTTGGCAGGGAGGACAGATACGCAGTATTTT.